This T cell receptor (beta chain) came from a study of T-cell reconstitution after alpha-beta-depleted transplantation in children. Study observations and caveats: Alpha-beta T cells present about two months after transplant were reported to originate from several hundred expanded graft clones.

Construction of the TCRbeta library involved unique molecular identifiers. In TCRdb, the PCR reads were re-called with MiXCR into one record per CDR3 protein. The table shows fewer than 550,000 distinct CDR3 sequences, with 16% occurring only once. This clonotype was counted only a few times. Its antigen is not identified. This specimen consisted of PBMCs, mostly from graft donor cells, obtained 360 days after TCRalphabeta/CD19-depleted stem cell transplant. The clonotype comes from a boy in the first two years of life who had a stem cell transplant for Wiskott-Aldrich syndrome, so the T cells may come from the graft donor.

CDR3 amino acids: CASTRGEGTDTQYF. The CDR3 DNA sequence: TGTGCCAGCACTCGGGGTGAAGGTACAGATACGCAGTATTTT. V usage is TRBV12-3 or TRBV12-4 and J usage is TRBJ2-3; D is perhaps TRBD2 (5 bases). Trimming pared 7 bases from V and 3 bases from J, leaving 14 bases between. CDR3 length: 14 amino acids.